This T cell receptor beta chain was documented in a study of prognosis after radiotherapy for stage I lung cancer (dated by TCRdb to the early 2020s). About the investigation overall: Between April 2018 and early 2019, approximately 20 stage I NSCLC patients were enrolled in Nanjing, China. Oligometastatic NSCLC after surgical resection of the primary tumor was present in roughly five patients, while newly diagnosed primary stage I lung tumors were present in about 15. All patients were considered medically inoperable, owing to comorbidities in some 11 and refusal of surgery in over 5. The cohort comprised over ten men and more than 5 women with a median age of 74.5 years, ranging from about 53 to 85 years. Tumor histology was squamous cell carcinoma in 7 or 8 patients and adenocarcinoma in about a dozen. SBRT was given in 3 to 5 fractions with a biologically effective dose of at least 100 Gy, using image-guided IMRT or VMAT. SBRT was not combined with any concurrent therapy in any patient. After SBRT, distant metastases developed in about 20% of the 19 patients at a median of approximately seven months, while the remaining 15 patients had no significant progression. The study profiled peripheral blood TCR beta repertoires from stage I NSCLC patients before and after stereotactic body radiotherapy and related them to distant failure. The study took one blood sample before SBRT and one after SBRT from each of about 19 patients and sequenced all 40 or so samples.

Two rounds of multiplex PCR on genomic DNA were used to amplify the TCR beta CDR3 region. The first PCR round used primers specific to each TRBV and TRBJ gene, and the primer sequences were filed in Chinese patent CN105087789A. Universal primers were used in the second round of PCR. The Roche High Pure PCR Template Preparation Kit was used to extract genomic DNA from the frozen PBMCs. Paired-end sequencing with 151 bp reads was performed on the libraries using an Illumina HiSeq 3000. The original methods were these. CutAdapt was used to discard raw reads that did not contain the multiplex PCR primer sequences. PEAR was used to merge high-quality paired reads into contigs. MiXCR assigned TRB V, D and J gene segments to each contig by aligning to reference sequences. CDR3 sequences were clustered by base quality and sequence similarity to remove sequencing errors. Diversity was calculated as Shannon entropy divided by the natural log of the number of productive TCR sequences. Clonality was computed as one minus the ratio of Shannon entropy to the natural log of the number of unique clonotypes. Using the Youden index from ROC curves, the researchers picked the repertoire-metric cut-offs for progression-free survival, and all analyses were carried out in R 3.5.3. TCRdb's own reprocessing of the public reads used fastp at Q25 and MiXCR and kept productive beta chains. Each CDR3 protein gets just one entry, which takes the most common genes and DNA from the rows behind it. TCRdb's processing, not the study's, gives the V and J calls here. The sample table lists tens of thousands of distinct CDR3 sequences, about 24% of them with a count of one. 20% to 30% of the sample is in the top ten clones.

No patient had a history of other malignancies or prior chemotherapy or radiotherapy, and all had node-negative disease on CT and PET/CT. At each of two time points, about 6 milliliters of peripheral venous blood were collected into EDTA tubes. PBMCs were isolated by Ficoll-Paque Plus density-gradient centrifugation. Samples were stored at -80°C immediately after collection until analysis. This clonotype was recorded at least ten times. This receptor's antigen is unknown. The input lacks base qualities; no much larger clone sits a single base away. Here is what the overall study found, with its caveats: No adjustment for multiple comparisons was applied to any of the reported P values. Limitations of the study included a small cohort and short follow-up, and the study findings need independent validation. Post-SBRT Shannon entropy and its change from baseline were lower in patients who developed distant metastases; baseline Shannon entropy was not associated with metastases. Whether the expanded TCR clones were tumor-specific was not determined. Differences in TRBV and TRBJ usage frequencies by metastasis status were reportedly observed in two V genes at baseline and in roughly 10 V and two J genes after SBRT. After SBRT, the count of unique TCR clones dropped from a median of roughly 9,300 beforehand to nearly 7,000 afterward (Wilcoxon paired P=0.011).

Sequencing was performed on PBMCs, taken before or after stereotactic body radiation therapy (not recorded which). This sequence was found in a donor of 50 years or more with non-small cell lung cancer.

The CDR3 sequence is CASSLAQGLEPNTGELFF. The DNA reads as follows: TGCGCCAGCAGCTTGGCCCAGGGACTCGAACCGAACACCGGGGAGCTGTTTTTT. The chain employs TRBV5-1 and TRBJ2-2; TRBD2 is perhaps the D gene, given 6 matching bases. Deletion took 0 bases off V and 0 bases off J, with a span of 15 bases between the germline ends. According to the germline V gene, CDR1 reads SGHRS and CDR2 reads YFSETQ. CDR3 length: 18 amino acids, cysteine to phenylalanine. The kept DNA is CDR3 alone, 54 bases in frame from the first base.